Below are 5 T cell receptor beta chains sequenced from a single sample in a study of T cell changes during pregnancy in multiple sclerosis. The table came from immunoSEQ multiplex PCR; TCRdb's copy has only in-frame clones and leaves some out. The table shows about 32,000 clones, with roughly 87% occurring only once. Material: CD8+ T cells from peripheral blood mononuclear cells, obtained in the second trimester of pregnancy. The receptors were sampled from a female donor with multiple sclerosis, enrolled in a pregnancy study.

The chain uses TRBV10-1 and TRBJ2-7, with 9 positions matching TRBD1. The CDR3 consists of 14 residues. Germline V gives CDR1 WNHNN, CDR2 SYGVQD (reference sequence). V gave up 3 bases and J gave up 2 bases; unmatched junction bases: 2. CDR3 DNA: TGCGCCAGCAGTGACCGGGACAGGGCCTACGAGCAGTACTTC. Translated: CASSDRDRAYEQYF.

The gene calls are TRBV7-9 and TRBJ2-7; 8 nucleotides line up with TRBD1. CDR3 size: 14 residues. V dropped 6 bases and J dropped 1; count of bases not matched to a gene: 5. Germline CDR1 reads SEHNR; CDR2 reads FQNEAQ (reference sequence). DNA of the CDR3: TGTGCCAGCAGGTCGGACAGGGTATCCTACGAGCAGTACTTC. Translating gives CASRSDRVSYEQYF.

The V and J genes are TRBV4-1 and TRBJ1-5; no reliable D call. V was trimmed by 3 bases and J by 0 bases, leaving 9 bases between them. The CDR3 is made up of 15 amino acids. Germline V gene data show CDR1 as MGHRA and CDR2 as YSYEKL. CDR3 sequence: CASSQGVLSNQPQHF. CDR3 DNA: TGCGCCAGCAGCCAGGGAGTACTTAGCAATCAGCCCCAGCATTTT.

The rearrangement uses TRBV4-1 and TRBJ2-1; 12 bases line up with TRBD2. CDR1 is MGHRA and CDR2 is YSYEKL in the germline V gene. With 2 bases clipped from V and 0 bases from J, the junction kept 5 bases outside the gene matches. CDR3 length: 18 amino acids. The CDR3 DNA reads TGCGCCAGCAGCCAACTAGCGGGGGGGACCAGCTCCTACAATGAGCAGTTCTTC. Translation: CASSQLAGGTSSYNEQFF.

The rearrangement links TRBV5-5 to TRBJ1-2; TRBD1 is a possible D gene (5 bases). From germline, CDR1 is SGHKS and CDR2 YYEKEE (reference sequence). Trimming cost V 6 bases and J 4 bases, with 7 bases left between them. The CDR3 length is 11 residues. Here the CDR3 reads CASTTGYGYTF. The CDR3, as DNA: TGTGCCAGCACCACAGGCTATGGCTACACCTTC. The whole variable domain, remainder taken from reference TRBV5-5 and TRBJ1-2, is DAGVTQSPTHLIKTRGQQVTLRCSPISGHKSVSWYQQVLGQGPQFIFQYYEKEERGRGNFPDRFSARQFPNYSSELNVNALLLGDSALYLCASTTGYGYTFGSGTRLTVV.